This is a list of T cell receptor beta chains from one sample in a study of identifying expanded T cells in peripheral blood. This table comes from immunoSEQ multiplex PCR, and its TCRdb copy is limited to in-frame clones, with some not included. This sample has about 100,000 clones, with approximately 88% found just once. The sequencing input was blood. These receptors were collected from a person aged 18 to 70 in good health. The CDR3 runs from the conserved cysteine through the conserved F or W. The D gene is left open where the match is weak. Size is stated for part of the rows, as once, few or many counts, or as a class when the clone is expanded.

V gene: TRBV14; D gene: .; J gene: TRBJ1-1; clone size: .; CDR3 length: 15; CDR3 protein: CASSRLGAGPPEAFF; CDR3 DNA: TGTGCCAGCAGCCGTTTAGGGGCAGGACCCCCCGAAGCTTTCTTT
V gene: TRBV6-5; D gene: .; J gene: TRBJ2-7; clone size: .; CDR3 length: 13; CDR3 protein: CASSAPGGGEQYF; CDR3 DNA: TGTGCCAGCAGCGCACCGGGGGGCGGGGAGCAGTACTTC
V gene: TRBV29-1; D gene: TRBD2; J gene: TRBJ2-3; clone size: .; CDR3 length: 18; CDR3 protein: CSVAHTRERAGYTDTQYF; CDR3 DNA: TGCAGCGTCGCTCATACGAGAGAAAGAGCGGGATACACAGATACGCAGTATTTT
V gene: TRBV7-2; D gene: .; J gene: TRBJ1-2; clone size: once; CDR3 length: 15; CDR3 protein: CASSANVGVSYGYTF; CDR3 DNA: TGTGCCAGCAGCGCCAACGTGGGGGTTAGCTATGGCTACACCTTC
V gene: TRBV19; D gene: .; J gene: TRBJ2-7; clone size: .; CDR3 length: 14; CDR3 protein: CASTPTGGPYEQYF; CDR3 DNA: TGTGCCAGTACCCCGACTGGAGGGCCCTACGAGCAGTACTTC
V gene: TRBV7-9; D gene: .; J gene: TRBJ2-2; clone size: once; CDR3 length: 18; CDR3 protein: CASSPLGKSVLNTGELFF; CDR3 DNA: TGTGCCAGCAGCCCCCTGGGGAAGAGCGTCTTAAACACCGGGGAGCTGTTTTTT
V gene: TRBV7-9; D gene: TRBD1; J gene: TRBJ2-7; clone size: .; CDR3 length: 14; CDR3 protein: CASSSGQGNYEQYF; CDR3 DNA: TGTGCCAGCAGCTCCGGACAGGGGAACTACGAGCAGTACTTC
V gene: TRBV10-2; D gene: TRBD1; J gene: TRBJ1-2; clone size: .; CDR3 length: 16; CDR3 protein: CASGDIPGQGFFGYTF; CDR3 DNA: TGCGCCAGCGGAGATATACCGGGACAGGGGTTCTTTGGCTACACCTTC
V gene: TRBV6-6; D gene: TRBD1; J gene: TRBJ1-1; clone size: .; CDR3 length: 13; CDR3 protein: CASSETGVTEAFF; CDR3 DNA: TGTGCCAGCAGTGAGACAGGGGTTACTGAAGCTTTCTTT
V gene: TRBV30; D gene: TRBD1; J gene: TRBJ1-2; clone size: .; CDR3 length: 16; CDR3 protein: CAWSVEGQGANYGYTF; CDR3 DNA: TGTGCCTGGAGTGTAGAGGGACAGGGGGCTAACTATGGCTACACCTTC
V gene: TRBV5-6; D gene: .; J gene: TRBJ1-3; clone size: .; CDR3 length: 13; CDR3 protein: CASSPGVGNTIYF; CDR3 DNA: TGTGCCAGCAGCCCGGGGGTCGGAAACACCATATATTTT
V gene: TRBV9; D gene: .; J gene: TRBJ1-5; clone size: .; CDR3 length: 14; CDR3 protein: CASSGEAQGQPQHF; CDR3 DNA: TGTGCCAGCAGCGGGGAGGCGCAGGGCCAGCCCCAGCATTTT
V gene: TRBV7-6; D gene: .; J gene: TRBJ2-1; clone size: medium-sized; CDR3 length: 15; CDR3 protein: CASSFTRGRGNEQFF; CDR3 DNA: TGTGCCAGCAGCTTTACTAGGGGGAGGGGCAATGAGCAGTTCTTC
V gene: TRBV9; D gene: .; J gene: TRBJ2-3; clone size: few; CDR3 length: 15; CDR3 protein: CASSVAGSASDTQYF; CDR3 DNA: TGTGCCAGCAGCGTAGCCGGGAGTGCGTCAGATACGCAGTATTTT
V gene: TRBV28; D gene: .; J gene: TRBJ1-3; clone size: .; CDR3 length: 14; CDR3 protein: CASISEGAGNTIYF; CDR3 DNA: TGTGCCAGCATCTCGGAGGGGGCTGGAAACACCATATATTTT
V gene: TRBV19; D gene: .; J gene: TRBJ1-2; clone size: .; CDR3 length: 14; CDR3 protein: CASTPTGSGYGYTF; CDR3 DNA: TGTGCCAGTACCCCGACAGGCAGCGGCTATGGCTACACCTTC
V gene: TRBV18; D gene: .; J gene: TRBJ1-6; clone size: .; CDR3 length: 13; CDR3 protein: CASSPSSNSPLHF; CDR3 DNA: TGTGCCAGCTCACCATCCTCTAATTCACCCCTCCACTTT
V gene: TRBV6-5; D gene: .; J gene: TRBJ1-2; clone size: .; CDR3 length: 13; CDR3 protein: CATLGRRNYGYTF; CDR3 DNA: TGTGCCACCCTCGGGAGGAGAAACTATGGCTACACCTTC
V gene: TRBV7-9; D gene: TRBD1; J gene: TRBJ2-5; clone size: .; CDR3 length: 14; CDR3 protein: CASSRDRVAETQYF; CDR3 DNA: TGTGCCAGCAGCCGCGACAGGGTCGCAGAGACCCAGTACTTC
V gene: TRBV25-1; D gene: .; J gene: TRBJ2-1; clone size: .; CDR3 length: 14; CDR3 protein: CASTPNTFYNEQFF; CDR3 DNA: TGTGCCAGCACGCCGAATACTTTCTACAATGAGCAGTTCTTC
V gene: TRBV9; D gene: .; J gene: TRBJ2-7; clone size: .; CDR3 length: 15; CDR3 protein: CASSVGGTDSYEQYF; CDR3 DNA: TGTGCCAGCAGCGTAGGGGGGACGGACTCCTACGAGCAGTACTTC
V gene: TRBV18; D gene: .; J gene: TRBJ2-5; clone size: once; CDR3 length: 14; CDR3 protein: CASSRRDKQETQYF; CDR3 DNA: TGTGCCAGCTCCCGCCGGGACAAACAAGAGACCCAGTACTTC
V gene: TRBV2; D gene: .; J gene: TRBJ2-1; clone size: .; CDR3 length: 13; CDR3 protein: CASTLTRDNEQFF; CDR3 DNA: TGTGCCAGCACTTTAACCAGGGACAATGAGCAGTTCTTC
V gene: TRBV11-2; D gene: .; J gene: TRBJ1-4; clone size: .; CDR3 length: 15; CDR3 protein: CASSELTDENEKLFF; CDR3 DNA: TGTGCCAGCAGCGAGCTTACAGACGAAAATGAAAAACTGTTTTTT
V gene: TRBV7-2; D gene: TRBD2; J gene: TRBJ2-1; clone size: .; CDR3 length: 16; CDR3 protein: CASSPSSGDPYNEQFF; CDR3 DNA: TGTGCCAGCAGCCCTTCTAGCGGGGATCCCTACAATGAGCAGTTCTTC
V gene: TRBV6-1; D gene: .; J gene: TRBJ1-2; clone size: .; CDR3 length: 11; CDR3 protein: CASSLNYGYTF; CDR3 DNA: TGTGCCAGCAGCCTTAACTATGGCTACACCTTC
V gene: TRBV18; D gene: .; J gene: TRBJ2-2; clone size: .; CDR3 length: 15; CDR3 protein: CASSPEVQNTGELFF; CDR3 DNA: TGTGCCAGCTCACCAGAAGTTCAGAACACCGGGGAGCTGTTTTTT